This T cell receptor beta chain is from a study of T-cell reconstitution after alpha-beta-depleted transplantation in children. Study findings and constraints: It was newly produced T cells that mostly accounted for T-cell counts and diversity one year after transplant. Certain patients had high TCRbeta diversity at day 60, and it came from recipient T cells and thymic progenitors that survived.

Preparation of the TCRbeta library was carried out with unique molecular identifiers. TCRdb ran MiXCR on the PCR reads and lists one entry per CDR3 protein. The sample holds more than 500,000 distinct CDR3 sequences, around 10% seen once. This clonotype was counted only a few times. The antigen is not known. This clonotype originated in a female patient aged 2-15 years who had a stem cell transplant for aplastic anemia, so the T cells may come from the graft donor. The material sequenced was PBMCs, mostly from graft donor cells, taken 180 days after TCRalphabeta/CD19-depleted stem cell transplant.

The CDR3 reads CASSLNSGPSYEQYV. The CDR3 nucleotides are TGTGCCAGCAGCTTAAATAGCGGTCCTTCCTACGAGCAGTACGTC. The V gene is TRBV5-5, the J gene TRBJ2-7; maybe TRBD2 (6 bases). The germline V gene has CDR1 SGHKS and CDR2 YYEKEE (reference sequence). The CDR3 spans 15 residues. V lost 2 bases, J lost 1 base, and 13 bases lay in between.